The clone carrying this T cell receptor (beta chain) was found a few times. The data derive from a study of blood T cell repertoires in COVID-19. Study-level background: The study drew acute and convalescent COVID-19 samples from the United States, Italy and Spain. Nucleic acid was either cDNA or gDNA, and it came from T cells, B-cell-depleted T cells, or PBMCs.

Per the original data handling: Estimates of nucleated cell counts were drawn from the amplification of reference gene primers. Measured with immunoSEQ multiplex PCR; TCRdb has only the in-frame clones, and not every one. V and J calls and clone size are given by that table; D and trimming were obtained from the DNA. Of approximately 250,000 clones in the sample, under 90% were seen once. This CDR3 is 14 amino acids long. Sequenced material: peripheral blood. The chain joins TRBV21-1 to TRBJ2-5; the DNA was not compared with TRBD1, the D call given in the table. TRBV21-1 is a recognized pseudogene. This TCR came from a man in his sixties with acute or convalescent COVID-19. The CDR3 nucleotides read TGTGCCAGCAGCAAAGGAGACAGGGTGAGGACCCAGTACTTC. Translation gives CASSKGDRVRTQYF.